The 10 T cell receptor beta chains presented below share a single source sample, sequenced in a study of blood T cell repertoires in COVID-19. Produced via immunoSEQ multiplex PCR; TCRdb's table is partial and in-frame only. Here the sample spans 180,000 or so clones, about 90% being singletons. Sequenced: PBMCs or T cells enriched from blood (not recorded which). The receptors were sampled from a human donor with acute COVID-19. The donor label of this sample is uncertain.

V gene TRBV7-2 combines with J gene TRBJ2-3, with TRBD2 matching 8 bases. CDR1 and CDR2 (germline): SGHTA, FQGNSA. V gave up 10 bases and J gave up 1 base; unmatched junction bases: 13. CDR3 length: 16 amino acids. The CDR3 nucleotides are TGTGCCAACATGGTCCAGCGGGGGTCAGGCACAGATACGCAGTATTTT. Translated: CANMVQRGSGTDTQYF.

The J gene is TRBJ2-5, the V gene TRBV11-3; TRBD1 matches 7 bases. The CDR3 is 14 amino acids. With V trimmed by 5 bases and J by 1 base, 4 bases remained unmatched. Germline values: CDR1 SGHNT, CDR2 YENEEA. The chain's CDR3 is CASSLRDSQETQYF. The CDR3 DNA reads as TGTGCCAGCAGCCTCCGGGACAGCCAAGAGACCCAGTACTTC.

The genes are TRBV27 and TRBJ1-1; D is perhaps TRBD1 (5 bases). CDR3 size: 15 residues. V lost 1 base to trimming and J lost 2 bases, with 11 bases between them. Germline V gene lookup returns CDR1 MNHEY and CDR2 SMNVEV (reference sequence). The CDR3 sequence: CASSLWGRANTEAFF. CDR3 DNA sequence: TGTGCCAGCAGTTTATGGGGCAGGGCTAACACTGAAGCTTTCTTT.

This sequence joins TRBV6-5 and TRBJ1-2, with D maybe TRBD1 (5 bases). CDR1 and CDR2 from the germline V gene are MNHEY and SVGAGI. Between the trimmed V and J ends, which lost 5 bases and 4 bases, there was a span of 14 bases. The CDR3 is 14 residues long. This CDR3 is CASSPRGGIYGYTF. The CDR3 DNA follows: TGTGCCAGCAGTCCCCGTGGGGGGATCTATGGCTACACCTTC.

The V and J genes are TRBV9 and TRBJ2-1, with TRBD1 matching over 8 bases. CDR3 length equals 15 residues. The V and J ends lost 3 bases and 3 bases, in that order; junction bases with no gene match: 5. CDR1 is SGDLS and CDR2 is YYNGEE in the germline V gene. CDR3 residues: CASSAGGTGYNEQFF. CDR3 in DNA: TGTGCCAGCAGCGCAGGAGGGACAGGCTACAATGAGCAGTTCTTC.

The chain carries TRBV4-2 and TRBJ2-7, with 10 nucleotides matching TRBD1. Germline V lookup: CDR1 LGHNA, CDR2 YNFKEQ. The V gene end was trimmed by 8 bases and the J gene end by 3 bases; junction bases not matched to a gene: 1. This CDR3 contains 12 residues. In DNA, the CDR3 is TGTGCCAGCCGGGACAGGGGCTACGAGCAGTACTTC. As protein: CASRDRGYEQYF.

The V gene is TRBV5-1, the J gene TRBJ2-1, with TRBD1 identical over 9 bases. Germline CDR1 reads SGHRS; CDR2 reads YFSETQ. CDR3 length equals 13 residues. V lost 4 bases to trimming and J lost 9 bases; unmatched junction nucleotides: 5. The CDR3 DNA reads TGCGCCAGCAGCACAGGACAGGGGTCTGAGCAGTTCTTC. Protein product: CASSTGQGSEQFF.

The chain uses TRBV30 and TRBJ1-4, with 7 bases identical to TRBD1. The germline CDR1 and CDR2 sequences are GTSNPN and SVGIG (reference sequence). The length of the CDR3 is 15 residues. The V and J ends lost 1 base and 1 base, in that order; junction bases with no gene match: 3. CDR3 in amino acids: CAWSGGQITNEKLFF. The CDR3 DNA is TGTGCCTGGAGTGGGGGACAGATAACTAATGAAAAACTGTTTTTT.

In its sample, this clone was seen a few times. This chain links TRBV6-5 with TRBJ2-1; no firm D call. The CDR3 contains 15 residues. The V gene's germline CDR1 is MNHEY and CDR2 SVGAGI. Trimming took off 2 bases at V and 3 bases at J, with 11 bases between the two ends. For the CDR3, the DNA is TGTGCCAGCAGTTACGGCCAGGTTGGCTACAATGAGCAGTTCTTC. Its protein is CASSYGQVGYNEQFF.

This clone occurred once. The chain uses TRBV19 and TRBJ1-2; weak D call: TRBD1 (6 bases). This CDR3 region has 15 residues. Trimming removed 3 bases at V and 4 bases at J, with 15 bases between. CDR1 and CDR2 from the germline V gene are LNHDA and SQIVND (reference sequence). The CDR3 DNA sequence: TGTGCCAGTAGTATGGGTCAGGGGCAAGGCTATGGCTACACCTTC. This gives the protein CASSMGQGQGYGYTF. Based on the CDR3 plus reference TRBV19 and TRBJ1-2, the full variable domain is DGGITQSPKYLFRKEGQNVTLSCEQNLNHDAMYWYRQDPGQGLRLIYYSQIVNDFQKGDIAEGYSVSREKKESFPLTVTSAQKNPTAFYLCASSMGQGQGYGYTFGSGTRLTVV.